Below, one T cell receptor (beta chain) is given with its context. Trimming cost V 10 bases and J 5 bases, with 21 bases left between them. Germline loops: CDR1 ENHRY, CDR2 SYGVKD. This CDR3 comprises 14 residues. This sample is drawn from a study of control samples from healthy donors and cancer patients. Measured with immunoSEQ multiplex PCR; TCRdb has only the in-frame clones, and not every one. The sample contains about 150,000 clones, 90% to 95% of which appear only once. The genes are TRBV10-3 and TRBJ2-7, with D possibly TRBD2 on 7 matching bases. The sequenced material came from PBMCs. This receptor was taken from a man in his 60s with colorectal cancer. The CDR3 DNA is TGTGCCACCCGAGGTAGACGGGGGGCGGACGAGCAGTACTTC. It specifies CATRGRRGADEQYF.